The 30 T cell receptor beta chains below were found in one sample sequenced in a study of blood T cell repertoires in COVID-19. The repertoire was sequenced with immunoSEQ multiplex PCR; TCRdb's copy has only in-frame clones and lacks some. The sample holds fewer than 350,000 clones, around 88% seen once. The sequenced material came from peripheral blood. Receptors originate from a woman in her 30s with COVID-19, enrolled during active disease.

CDR3 DNA sequence: TGTGCCAGCAGCCCCCAGGTAGGCAGGCTGGATGGCTACACCTTC. This gives the protein CASSPQVGRLDGYTF. The rearrangement uses TRBV5-6 and TRBJ1-2; D is undetermined. In germline, CDR1 is SGHDT, CDR2 YYEEEE. The CDR3 is 15 residues long. V was clipped by 4 bases and J by 6 bases, with 19 bases between them. Full variable domain (remainder filled in from reference TRBV5-6 and TRBJ1-2): DAGVTQSPTHLIKTRGQQVTLRCSPKSGHDTVSWYQQALGQGPQFIFQYYEEEERQRGNFPDRFSGHQFPNYSSELNVNALLLGDSALYLCASSPQVGRLDGYTFGSGTRLTVV.

V gene TRBV4-1 combines with J gene TRBJ1-1, with D perhaps matching TRBD1 (5 bases). This CDR3 comprises 18 residues. Trimming took 4 bases from V and 1 from J, leaving 22 bases between them. Germline CDR1 and CDR2: MGHRA and YSYEKL. CDR3 amino acids: CASSPSRTTGDWNTEAFF. In DNA, the CDR3 is TGCGCCAGCAGCCCCTCGAGGACAACTGGGGACTGGAACACTGAAGCTTTCTTT.

The V call is TRBV2, the J call TRBJ1-2; D gene unclear. Germline-derived CDR1 and CDR2 are SNHLY and FYNNEI. V lost 3 bases, J lost 9 bases, and 8 bases lay in between. The CDR3 length is 11 residues. The CDR3 coding sequence is TGTGCCAGCAGTGAGGCCCAAAGCTACACCTTC. It is translated as CASSEAQSYTF.

The V and J genes are TRBV10-3 and TRBJ2-5; TRBD2 aligns across 9 bases. CDR1 and CDR2 from the germline V gene are ENHRY and SYGVKD. V was pared by 10 bases and J by 0 bases, with 6 bases of the junction left unmatched. The CDR3 spans 14 residues. The CDR3 sequence is CATGASGDQETQYF. The CDR3 nucleotides read TGTGCCACCGGGGCTAGCGGGGACCAAGAGACCCAGTACTTC.

The chain employs TRBV6-2 or TRBV6-3 and TRBJ1-5, with D possibly matching TRBD1 (5 bases). CDR3 length equals 17 residues. Per germline, CDR1 MNHEY and CDR2 SVGEGT. Between the trimmed V and J ends, which lost 2 bases and 1 base, there was a span of 15 bases. In DNA, the CDR3 is TGTGCCAGCAGTTACAGTTCTAAAGGACAAAGCAATCAGCCCCAGCATTTT. It specifies CASSYSSKGQSNQPQHF.

The chain employs TRBV5-1 and TRBJ1-1; TRBD1 might be the D (5 bases). The germline V and J ends were trimmed by 0 bases and 3 bases, with 18 bases remaining between them. Germline CDR1 is SGHRS and CDR2 is YFSETQ. The CDR3 loop spans 17 amino acids. The CDR3 is CASSLAPGGGRYTEAFF. CDR3 bases: TGCGCCAGCAGCTTGGCCCCCGGGGGGGGTCGGTACACTGAAGCTTTCTTT.

This sequence joins TRBV28 and TRBJ1-3; possible D gene TRBD1, 5 bases. The germline gives CDR1 MDHEN, CDR2 SYDVKM. Between the trimmed V and J ends, which lost 6 bases and 0 bases, there was a span of 15 bases. This CDR3 comprises 16 residues. CDR3 loop: CASSGGTATSGNTIYF. The CDR3 DNA is TGTGCCAGCAGCGGGGGGACTGCCACCTCTGGAAACACCATATATTTT.

The chain has TRBV2 and TRBJ1-1; D is possibly TRBD1 (5 bases). The germline CDR1 and CDR2 sequences are SNHLY and FYNNEI. This CDR3 contains 17 residues. Trimming took 3 bases from V and 2 from J, leaving 19 bases between them. CDR3 DNA: TGTGCCAGCAGTGATGTCGGCAGCGGGGGGGTTAACACTGAAGCTTTCTTT. Its translation: CASSDVGSGGVNTEAFF.

The rearrangement joins TRBV2 to TRBJ2-3; D is perhaps TRBD1 (6 bases). Germline V gene sequence: CDR1 SNHLY, CDR2 FYNNEI. The ends were cut back, 1 base at V and 3 bases at J, with 8 bases in the middle. The CDR3 has 14 amino acids. The CDR3 bases are TGTGCCAGCAGTGAAGTGGGGGCTACAGATACGCAGTATTTT. This sequence encodes CASSEVGATDTQYF. Full variable domain (outside the CDR3, taken from reference TRBV2 and TRBJ2-3): EPEVTQTPSHQVTQMGQEVILRCVPISNHLYFYWYRQILGQKVEFLVSFYNNEISEKSEIFDDQFSVERPDGSNFTLKIRSTKLEDSAMYFCASSEVGATDTQYFGPGTRLTVL.

This chain uses TRBV3-1 (or the pseudogene TRBV3-2) with TRBJ1-1; tentative D call: TRBD1 (6 bases). The CDR3 is made up of 17 amino acids. Germline V gene sequence: CDR1 LGHDT, CDR2 YNNKEL (reference sequence). Trimming stripped 4 bases from V and 0 bases from J, with 18 bases between. This CDR3 is CASSLTGYPVLNTEAFF. In DNA, the CDR3 is TGTGCCAGCAGCCTGACAGGTTATCCCGTGTTGAACACTGAAGCTTTCTTT.

V usage is TRBV14 and J usage is TRBJ2-7; TRBD1 is a possible D gene (5 bases). Germline CDR1 is SGHDN and CDR2 is FVKESK. Between the trimmed V and J ends, which lost 0 bases and 7 bases, there was a span of 19 bases. The CDR3 length is 16 residues. CDR3 residues: CASSQDFTGRLREQYF. In nucleotides, the CDR3 is TGTGCCAGCAGCCAAGACTTTACAGGTCGGTTGCGGGAGCAGTACTTC.

The chain is built from TRBV27 and TRBJ1-4; 7 positions agree with TRBD1. The germline gives CDR1 MNHEY, CDR2 SMNVEV (reference sequence). The CDR3 sequence is 15 residues long. V trimming: 5 bases; J trimming: 4 bases; junction bases outside the gene matches: 7. CDR3 bases: TGTGCCAGCAGTCCCGGGAGGGGGCTTAATGAAAAACTGTTTTTT. It codes for CASSPGRGLNEKLFF.

The count of this clone is one. The rearrangement links TRBV18 to TRBJ1-6; TRBD1 aligns across 7 bases. This CDR3 contains 14 residues. Per germline, CDR1 KGHSH and CDR2 LQKENI. V dropped 3 bases and J dropped 10; count of bases not matched to a gene: 6. The CDR3 DNA reads as TGTGCCAGCTCACCTTCAGGCAGGGGGTCACCCCTCCACTTT. It codes for CASSPSGRGSPLHF. The full variable domain, rest sourced from reference TRBV18 and TRBJ1-6, is NAGVMQNPRHLVRRRGQEARLRCSPMKGHSHVYWYRQLPEEGLKFMVYLQKENIIDESGMPKERFSAEFPKEGPSILRIQQVVRGDSAAYFCASSPSGRGSPLHFGNGTRLTVT.

V usage is TRBV7-2 and J usage is TRBJ2-7; 11 nucleotides line up with TRBD2. The CDR3 is 15 amino acids. From germline, CDR1 is SGHTA and CDR2 FQGNSA. J was trimmed by 1 base and V by 4 bases; bases with no gene match: 3. CDR3 amino acids: CASSSGLAASYEQYF. The CDR3 nucleotides are TGTGCCAGCAGCTCGGGACTAGCGGCTTCCTACGAGCAGTACTTC.

This chain links TRBV30 with TRBJ1-2; weak D call: TRBD1 (5 bases). Germline CDR1 and CDR2: GTSNPN and SVGIG (reference sequence). Between the trimmed V and J ends, which lost 7 bases and 8 bases, there was a span of 14 bases. The CDR3 extends over 11 amino acids. The CDR3 here is CALRRGVGYTF. The CDR3 DNA sequence: TGTGCCTTACGGCGGGGGGTCGGCTACACCTTC.

The chain recombines TRBV6-2 or TRBV6-3 with TRBJ1-1; D perhaps matches TRBD1 (6 bases). The CDR3 has 20 amino acids. Germline CDR1 reads MNHEY; CDR2 reads SVGEGT. V was shortened by 3 bases and J by 4 bases, with 30 bases between the two germline ends. The CDR3 nucleotides read TGTGCCAGCAGTTATGATTTTCGTTCCCAGGGGTTCCTCCTGGGCACTGAAGCTTTCTTT. Protein: CASSYDFRSQGFLLGTEAFF.

This chain links TRBV18 with TRBJ1-4; 8 nucleotides agree with TRBD1. J was trimmed by 5 bases and V by 6 bases; bases with no gene match: 8. The CDR3 runs to 15 residues. The germline CDR1 and CDR2 sequences are KGHSH and LQKENI. CDR3 sequence reads: CASSPTDRVNEKLFF. The CDR3 region has the DNA TGTGCCAGCTCGCCAACGGACAGGGTGAATGAAAAACTGTTTTTT.

The chain joins TRBV18 to TRBJ2-2, with D uncertain. V was clipped by 4 bases and J by 0 bases, with 3 bases between them. Germline lookup yields CDR1 KGHSH and CDR2 LQKENI. The CDR3 loop spans 13 amino acids. CDR3 in DNA: TGTGCCAGCTCACGTACGAACACCGGGGAGCTGTTTTTT. Its translation: CASSRTNTGELFF.

The CDR3 DNA sequence: TGTGCTAGTGGTTCCCCAGGGGGAGCCGGTTTATACGAGCAGTACTTC. This encodes CASGSPGGAGLYEQYF. The chain is built from TRBV12-5 and TRBJ2-7, with 7 positions matching TRBD1. This CDR3 has 16 residues. Per germline, CDR1 LGHNT and CDR2 FRNRAP. J lost 4 bases, V lost 4 bases, and 13 bases had no gene match.

This clone was recorded once. This sequence joins TRBV5-4 and TRBJ1-2; a weak D match, TRBD1 (5 bases). The CDR3 spans 14 residues. The germline V gene encodes CDR1 SGHNT and CDR2 YYREEE (reference sequence). With 1 base removed from V and 1 base from J, the gap between germline ends came to 8 bases. CDR3 amino acids: CASSLTGYNYGYTF. DNA for the CDR3: TGTGCCAGCAGCTTGACAGGATATAACTATGGCTACACCTTC.

The rearrangement uses TRBV6-2 or TRBV6-3 and TRBJ2-1; D unclear. The germline V gene has CDR1 MNHEY and CDR2 SVGEGT. Trimming left V 6 bases short and J 0 bases short, with 12 bases between. The CDR3 length is 15 residues. CDR3 sequence: CASSQFMSSYNEQFF. CDR3 sequence (DNA): TGTGCCAGCAGCCAGTTCATGAGCTCCTACAATGAGCAGTTCTTC.

The chain links TRBV29-1 to TRBJ1-1; unclear D gene. This CDR3 contains 12 residues. The germline CDR1 and CDR2 sequences are SQVTM and ANQGSEA. Trimming took off 3 bases at V and 4 bases at J, with 9 bases between the two ends. CDR3 sequence: CSVDTGLTEAFF. The CDR3 DNA sequence: TGCAGCGTTGATACTGGGCTCACTGAAGCTTTCTTT.

The chain carries TRBV7-9 and TRBJ2-1; tentatively, D is TRBD2 (5 bases). Germline V gives CDR1 SEHNR, CDR2 FQNEAQ (reference sequence). The ends were cut back, 0 bases at V and 5 bases at J, with 11 bases in the middle. The CDR3 extends over 15 amino acids. The CDR3 spells CASSLAPGYDNEQFF. Here the CDR3 DNA reads TGTGCCAGCAGCTTAGCTCCGGGGTACGACAATGAGCAGTTCTTC.

The chain couples TRBV15 to TRBJ2-2; 7 nucleotides line up with TRBD1. The V segment lost 8 bases and the J segment 5 bases; nucleotides outside the gene matches: 8. CDR1 LNHNV and CDR2 YYDKDF come from the germline V gene (reference sequence). The CDR3 totals 14 residues. CDR3 residues: CATRRGRETGELFF. CDR3 nucleotide sequence: TGTGCCACCCGAAGGGGGCGAGAGACCGGGGAGCTGTTTTTT.

The genes are TRBV28 and TRBJ1-5; the D is unclear. Germline V gives CDR1 MDHEN, CDR2 SYDVKM. This CDR3 has 16 amino acids. The germline V and J ends were trimmed by 7 bases and 4 bases, with 20 bases remaining between them. In DNA, the CDR3 is TGTGCCAGCACTTCTAGCCCCCACTTCTCGAATCAGCCCCAGCATTTT. Translating gives CASTSSPHFSNQPQHF. Full variable domain (rest looked up from reference TRBV28 and TRBJ1-5): DVKVTQSSRYLVKRTGEKVFLECVQDMDHENMFWYRQDPGLGLRLIYFSYDVKMKEKGDIPEGYSVSREKKERFSLILESASTNQTSMYLCASTSSPHFSNQPQHFGDGTRLSIL.

The chain carries TRBV27 and TRBJ1-2, with D unresolved. CDR1 is MNHEY and CDR2 is SMNVEV in the germline V gene (reference sequence). The CDR3 covers 15 residues. V was clipped by 3 bases and J by 4 bases, with 15 bases between them. DNA for the CDR3: TGTGCCAGCAGTTTTGGTGTGGGCCCCAGCTATGGCTACACCTTC. Protein: CASSFGVGPSYGYTF.

V and J are TRBV9 and TRBJ2-1; 13 bases map to TRBD2. Germline lookup yields CDR1 SGDLS and CDR2 YYNGEE. This CDR3 is built from 18 residues. Trimming took 4 bases from V and 0 from J; bases not matched to a gene: 7. The CDR3 reads CASSPGLAGLPSYNEQFF. DNA of the CDR3: TGTGCCAGCAGCCCGGGACTAGCGGGACTGCCCTCCTACAATGAGCAGTTCTTC.

Details on this clone: A much larger clonotype is one base distant, so this may be a read error. The gene calls are TRBV6-6 and TRBJ2-1, with D possibly TRBD1 on 5 matching bases. Germline CDR1 is MNHNY and CDR2 is SVGAGI (reference sequence). Trimming shortened V by 6 bases and J by 8 bases, and 8 bases separated the two germline ends. There are 11 residues in the CDR3. CDR3 DNA sequence: TGTGCCAGCAGCCAGGGCGATGAGCAGTTCTTC. Translating gives CASSQGDEQFF.

The gene calls are TRBV5-1 and TRBJ1-4; perhaps TRBD1 as D (6 bases). The CDR3 runs 14 residues. V was shortened by 2 bases and J by 12 bases, with 17 bases between the two germline ends. The germline V gene has CDR1 SGHRS and CDR2 YFSETQ. The CDR3: CASSFGGAPEELFF. CDR3 in DNA: TGCGCCAGCAGCTTCGGGGGGGCCCCAGAGGAACTGTTTTTT.

The genes are TRBV29-1 and TRBJ2-1; D is unresolved. Germline CDR1 and CDR2: SQVTM and ANQGSEA. Deletions cut 4 bases from V and 7 bases from J, with 5 bases between. The CDR3 runs 10 residues. In nucleotides, the CDR3 is TGCAGCGTTGTCGGGAATGAGCAGTTCTTC. Translation gives CSVVGNEQFF.